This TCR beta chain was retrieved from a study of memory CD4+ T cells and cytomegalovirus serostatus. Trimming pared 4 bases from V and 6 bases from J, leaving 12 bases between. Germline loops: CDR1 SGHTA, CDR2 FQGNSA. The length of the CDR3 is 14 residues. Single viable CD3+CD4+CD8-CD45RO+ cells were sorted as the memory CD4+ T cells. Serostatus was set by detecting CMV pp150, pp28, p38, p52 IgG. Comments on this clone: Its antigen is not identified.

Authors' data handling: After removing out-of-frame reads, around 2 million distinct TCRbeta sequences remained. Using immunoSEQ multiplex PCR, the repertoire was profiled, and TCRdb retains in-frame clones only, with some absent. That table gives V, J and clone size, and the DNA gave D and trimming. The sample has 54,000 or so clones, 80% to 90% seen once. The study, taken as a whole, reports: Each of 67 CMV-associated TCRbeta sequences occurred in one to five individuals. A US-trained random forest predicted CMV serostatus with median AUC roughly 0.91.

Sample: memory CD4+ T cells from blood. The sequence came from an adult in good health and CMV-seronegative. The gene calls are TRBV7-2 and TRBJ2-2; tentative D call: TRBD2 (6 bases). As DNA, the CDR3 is TGTGCCAGCAGCTCCTCCCGGGGGTCCGGGGAGCTGTTTTTT. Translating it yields CASSSSRGSGELFF. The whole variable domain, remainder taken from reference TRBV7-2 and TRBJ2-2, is GAGVSQSPSNKVTEKGKDVELRCDPISGHTALYWYRQSLGQGLEFLIYFQGNSAPDKSGLPSDRFSAERTGGSVSTLTIQRTQQEDSAVYLCASSSSRGSGELFFGEGSRLTVL.